This T cell receptor beta chain was identified during a study of CD8 T cells in ankylosing spondylitis. Study conclusions and caveats: There was reportedly significant enrichment of clones that were disease-linked in matched ankylosing spondylitis synovial fluid. Relatively scarce in peripheral blood, disease-linked clones were CD8+. In the blood and synovial fluid of reactive arthritis, some motif variants had been previously reported.

This clonotype was seen ten or more times. Its antigen is unknown. 5'-RACE, quantitative and with molecular barcodes, yielded the TCR beta libraries. TCRdb fed the 5' RACE reads into MiXCR, producing one record per CDR3 protein. Here the sample spans about 69,000 distinct CDR3 sequences, 5.3% being singletons. This TCR derives from a male donor with ankylosing spondylitis or in good health (not recorded which). The sequencing input was blood, either unsorted or a sorted T cell fraction (not recorded which).

The CDR3 bases are TGCAGTGCTAGAGAAACTAGCGGGGGGGGGTACGATGAGCAGTTCTTC. It translates to CSARETSGGGYDEQFF. This chain links TRBV20-1 with TRBJ2-1, with TRBD2 matching 13 bases. Germline V gives CDR1 DFQATT, CDR2 SNEGSKA (reference sequence). With 0 bases clipped from V and 8 bases from J, the junction kept 7 bases outside the gene matches. This CDR3 contains 16 residues.